This T cell receptor (beta chain) is from a study of cytomegalovirus exposure and HLA in healthy donors. The study's findings and limits: High specificity and sensitivity for cytomegalovirus status were reported for the classifier.

Looked up from germline, CDR1 is KGHSH and CDR2 is LQKENI. CDR3 length: 14 amino acids. The germline V and J ends were trimmed by 1 base and 4 bases, with 10 bases remaining between them. The data were produced by immunoSEQ multiplex PCR, yet TCRdb's version contains in-frame clones alone and is incomplete. Seen here are around 300,000 clones, roughly 90% observed once, and the top ten hold approximately 0.96%. Concerning this clone: What it binds is not known.

The specimen was PBMCs. This TCR was recovered from a man aged 30 to 45 in good health and CMV-seronegative. The J gene is TRBJ1-1, the V gene TRBV18; D ambiguous. CDR3 region: CASSPLRDSTEAFF. CDR3 DNA sequence: TGTGCCAGCTCACCACTTCGGGATTCCACTGAAGCTTTCTTT.